The T cell receptor (beta chain) under discussion was sequenced for a study of T cells in Graves' hyperthyroidism and ophthalmopathy. Looking at the study overall: It was at initial diagnosis, before any treatment, that peripheral blood was collected.

Any symptoms of ophthalmopathy came after the first hyperthyroidism diagnosis, from which the blood sample dates. The authors obtained PBMCs from 10 ml of fresh peripheral blood. This clonotype came up many times. Its target is not known. Whole-study results and caveats: Most clonotypes that expanded in the thyroid above 0.001 also showed up in blood.

RNA transcripts yielded amplified TCR beta CDR3 regions. Primed by the HTBI set, a first-round RT-PCR was run on the TCR CDR3. TCRdb re-analysed the multiplex PCR reads in MiXCR, keeping a single row per CDR3 protein. The sample has hundreds of thousands of distinct CDR3 sequences, approximately 15% seen once; the top ten hold about 5.8%. Germline loops: CDR1 LGHDT, CDR2 YNNKEL (reference sequence). The CDR3 covers 13 residues. The V and J ends lost 0 bases and 7 bases respectively, with 10 bases between them. This receptor was taken from a woman aged 30 to 39 with Graves' hyperthyroidism that later progressed to Graves' ophthalmopathy. The chain uses TRBV3-1 and TRBJ2-7; maybe TRBD2 (5 bases). The sample comprised blood. CDR3 bases: TGTGCCAGCAGCCAAGATACCTCGGGGGAGCAGTACTTC. Its protein is CASSQDTSGEQYF.